The clone carrying this T cell receptor (beta chain) was observed a handful of times. Its antigen is currently unknown. Germline V gene sequence: CDR1 MNHEY, CDR2 SVGAGI. The V end lost 2 bases, the J end lost 9 bases, and 16 bases lay between the germline ends. The CDR3 consists of 14 residues. The record originates from a study of early T cells in non-severe SARS-CoV-2 infection. Attachment of unique molecular identifiers to individual cDNA molecules was performed. TCRdb analysed the 5' RACE reads with MiXCR anew, one entry per CDR3 protein. The sample has about 37,000 distinct CDR3 sequences, approximately 7.2% seen once. Whole-study results and caveats: Anti-spike CD8 specificities were favored by VDJdb matching, whose results missed private and CD4 specificities.

The chain is built from TRBV6-5 and TRBJ2-5, with D possibly matching TRBD2 (6 bases). This sample comprised whole blood, obtained at baseline. This TCR derives from an adult who was a healthcare worker with PCR-confirmed SARS-CoV-2 infection or an uninfected control (not recorded which). As DNA, the CDR3 is TGTGCCAGCAGTTACAGGCAGGGAGGCTGGGCCCAGTACTTC. Its translation: CASSYRQGGWAQYF.